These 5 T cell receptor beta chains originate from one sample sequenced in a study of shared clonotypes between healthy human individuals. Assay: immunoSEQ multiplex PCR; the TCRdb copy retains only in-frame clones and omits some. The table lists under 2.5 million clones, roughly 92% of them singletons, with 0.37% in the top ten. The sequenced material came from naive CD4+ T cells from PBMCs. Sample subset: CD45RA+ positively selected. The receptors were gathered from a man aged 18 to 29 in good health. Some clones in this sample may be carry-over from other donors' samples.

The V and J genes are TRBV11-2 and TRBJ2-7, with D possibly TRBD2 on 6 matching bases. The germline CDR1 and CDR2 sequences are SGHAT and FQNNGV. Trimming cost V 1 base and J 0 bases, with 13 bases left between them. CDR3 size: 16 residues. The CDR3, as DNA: TGTGCCAGCAGCTTAGGGCCTATGCGGGACTCCTACGAGCAGTACTTC. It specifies CASSLGPMRDSYEQYF.

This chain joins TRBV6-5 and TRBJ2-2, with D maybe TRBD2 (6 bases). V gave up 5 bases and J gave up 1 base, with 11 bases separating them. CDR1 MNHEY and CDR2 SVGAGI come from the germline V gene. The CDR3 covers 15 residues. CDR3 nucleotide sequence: TGTGCCAGCAGTCAGGTGGGGGGGAACACCGGGGAGCTGTTTTTT. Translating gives CASSQVGGNTGELFF.

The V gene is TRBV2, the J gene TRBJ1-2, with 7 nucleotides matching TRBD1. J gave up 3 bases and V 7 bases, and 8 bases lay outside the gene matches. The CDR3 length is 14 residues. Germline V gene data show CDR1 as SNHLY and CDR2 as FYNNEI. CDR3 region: CASTDRAGDYGYTF. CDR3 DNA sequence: TGTGCCAGCACTGACAGGGCAGGGGACTATGGCTACACCTTC.

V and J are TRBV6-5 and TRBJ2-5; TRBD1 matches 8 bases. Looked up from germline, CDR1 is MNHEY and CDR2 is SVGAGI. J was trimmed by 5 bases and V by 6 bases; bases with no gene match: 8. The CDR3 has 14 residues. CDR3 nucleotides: TGTGCCAGCAGATCCTCAGGGGGCCGGGAGACCCAGTACTTC. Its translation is CASRSSGGRETQYF.

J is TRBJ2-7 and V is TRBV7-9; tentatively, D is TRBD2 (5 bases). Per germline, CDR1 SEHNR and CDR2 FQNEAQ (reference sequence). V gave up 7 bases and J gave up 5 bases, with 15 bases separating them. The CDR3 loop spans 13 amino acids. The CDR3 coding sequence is TGTGCCAGCACCCAAAGTTACGGGGACGAGCAGTACTTC. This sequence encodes CASTQSYGDEQYF.